This T cell receptor (beta chain) was obtained from a study of OX40 agonist ivuxolimab in advanced cancers. Findings and limits, study-wide: Undetermined was the antigen specificity of the expanded peripheral T cells.

For this clone: The antigen is unknown.

CDR1 is SGHTA and CDR2 is FQGTGA in the germline V gene. Trimming left V 1 base short and J 2 bases short, with 8 bases between. The length of the CDR3 is 15 residues. The sampling schedule covered blood at baseline, cycle 4 day 1, and cycle 7 day 1. Sequencing was performed with immunoSEQ multiplex PCR; in TCRdb, only in-frame clones are kept and a portion is missing. The sample lists approximately 74,000 clones; 90% were seen once. The chain has TRBV7-3 and TRBJ2-2; D call uncertain. Sequenced material: CD4+ or CD8+ T cells sorted from blood, taken in a trial of the OX40 agonist ivuxolimab. The receptor's source is an adult with an advanced solid tumor such as melanoma, head and neck, liver or kidney cancer. CDR3 nucleotides: TGTGCCAGCAGCTTAAGTTCGGGTAACACCGGGGAGCTGTTTTTT. It encodes CASSLSSGNTGELFF.